This entry describes one T cell receptor beta chain. The data were obtained in a study of cytomegalovirus exposure and HLA in healthy donors. In the PCR, 60 Vbeta and 13 Jbeta primers were used. Data came from immunoSEQ multiplex PCR; TCRdb stores just in-frame clones and leaves some out. Of under 200,000 clones detected, approximately 79% appear once; the ten largest clones hold roughly 1.9%. Trimming left V 3 bases short and J 10 bases short, with 10 bases between. Germline assignment: CDR1 PRHDT and CDR2 FYEKMQ (reference sequence). This CDR3 comprises 12 residues. Sequencing used PBMCs. The receptor was isolated from a man aged 40-49 years in good health and CMV-seronegative. The J gene is TRBJ2-1, the V gene TRBV13; D remains unclear. The CDR3 sequence: CASSFDRREQFF. CDR3 DNA sequence: TGTGCCAGCAGCTTCGATAGGAGAGAGCAGTTCTTC.